This T cell receptor (beta chain) comes out of a study of cytomegalovirus exposure and HLA in healthy donors. General study points: Among donors in an Asian-associated ancestry cluster, a later analysis reportedly found fewer N-insertions than the roughly 610-donor mean. About 87% or about 30% of the time was how often most TCR beta V segments were productive, according to an earlier analysis.

About this clone: The target antigen is unknown.

The CDR3 spans 16 residues. CDR1 is SGHDT and CDR2 is YYEEEE in the germline V gene. Trimming at V came to 2 bases and at J to 1 base, leaving 5 bases not matched to a gene. PCR was performed using 60 Vbeta and 13 Jbeta primers. The table came from immunoSEQ multiplex PCR; TCRdb's copy has only in-frame clones and leaves some out. This table has some 120,000 clones, about three quarters appearing once. Specimen: PBMCs. This chain uses TRBV5-6 with TRBJ2-1; TRBD2 matches at 8 bases. The clonotype comes from a man aged 35-49 years in good health and CMV-seropositive. This CDR3 is CASSFATSGSYNEQFF. The CDR3, as DNA: TGTGCCAGCAGCTTTGCAACTAGCGGTTCCTACAATGAGCAGTTCTTC.